This TCR beta chain stems from a study of Graves' ophthalmopathy and Graves' hyperthyroidism. RNA transcripts served as template for amplifying TCR beta CDR3 sequences. The first-round RT-PCR employed HTBI primers together with the Qiagen OneStep RT-PCR kit. A multiplex PCR was then performed as the second round. TCRdb re-called the multiplex PCR reads through MiXCR, storing one row per CDR3 protein. The sample lists some 750,000 distinct CDR3 sequences, 35% to 50% occurring once. Ophthalmopathy donors' eye disease showed moderate-to-severe activity, CAS of at least 3, NOSPECS of at least 4 and duration under 3 months. A single count supports this clonotype. V shed 5 bases and J 6 bases; nucleotides not matched to a gene: 6. The CDR3 consists of 13 residues. Germline CDR1 and CDR2: SGHKS and YYEKEE (reference sequence).

This TCR derives from an adult man with Graves' ophthalmopathy. The chain uses TRBV5-5 and TRBJ2-7; TRBD2 matches 9 bases. The sample consisted of peripheral blood. DNA of the CDR3: TGTGCCAGCAGTCGCGTAGCGGGAGCCGAGCAGTACTTC. Encoded protein: CASSRVAGAEQYF.